This T cell receptor beta chain was sequenced in a study of neoadjuvant anti-PD-1 for oral cavity cancer. Sequencing was performed with immunoSEQ multiplex PCR; in TCRdb, only in-frame clones are kept and a portion is missing. The sample consists of 55,000 to 80,000 clones, 65% to 85% of them appearing once. CDR1 is SGHTA, CDR2 FQGTGA, per germline. This CDR3 is built from 15 residues. V shed 5 bases and J 6 bases; nucleotides not matched to a gene: 8. These newly diagnosed stage II-IVA oral cavity squamous cell carcinoma patients had no prior systemic or radiation treatment. Notes on the study in general: PBMC Gini-index clonality exceeded responders' in non-responders post-nivolumab. With three patients per group, TCR findings need larger cohorts.

This clone was found once. What it binds is unknown. The J gene is TRBJ2-1, the V gene TRBV7-3, with 9 bases aligning to TRBD2. The sample here was PBMCs, taken before nivolumab (anti-PD-1) treatment. This receptor was taken from a person aged 35 to 85 with oral cavity squamous cell carcinoma. The CDR3 region is CASSHVAAGGNEQFF. The CDR3 DNA reads as TGTGCCAGCAGCCACGTGGCAGCGGGGGGCAATGAGCAGTTCTTC.